The T cell receptor beta chain described here comes from a study of OX40 agonist ivuxolimab in advanced cancers. Germline V gene data show CDR1 as SGHDT and CDR2 as YYEEEE. The CDR3 has 14 amino acids. V was clipped by 0 bases and J by 6 bases, with 13 bases between them. Sequencing was performed with immunoSEQ multiplex PCR; in TCRdb, only in-frame clones are kept and a portion is missing. The repertoire includes about 86,000 clones, about 90% of them detected once, and roughly 8.9% sits in the top ten. The chain carries TRBV5-6 and TRBJ2-7, with D perhaps TRBD1 (5 bases). Specimen: CD4+ or CD8+ T cells sorted from blood, collected in a trial of the OX40 agonist ivuxolimab. This clonotype was obtained from an adult with an advanced solid tumor such as melanoma, head and neck, liver or kidney cancer. CDR3 sequence: CASSLGRVGLEQYF. CDR3 nucleotide sequence: TGTGCCAGCAGCTTGGGTAGGGTGGGGCTCGAGCAGTACTTC.